These 22 T cell receptor beta chains originate from one sample sequenced in a study of cytomegalovirus exposure and HLA in healthy donors. Clones were sequenced by immunoSEQ multiplex PCR, and TCRdb holds only the in-frame ones, with some missing. The sample records about 110,000 clones, around 85% being singletons. Input material: PBMCs. The receptor set was obtained from a woman aged 18-35 years in good health and CMV-seronegative.

The rearrangement joins TRBV29-1 to TRBJ1-1; no definite D call. Germline lookup yields CDR1 SQVTM and CDR2 ANQGSEA. V lost 7 bases and J lost 2, with 11 bases in between. There are 12 residues in the CDR3. DNA for the CDR3: TGCAGCGCCGGAGAGGGAAACACTGAAGCTTTCTTT. Protein product: CSAGEGNTEAFF.

The chain carries TRBV5-6 and TRBJ1-1; 7 positions agree with TRBD1. CDR1 is SGHDT and CDR2 is YYEEEE in the germline V gene. After removal of 6 bases from V and 1 base from J, the junction contained 9 bases not matched to a gene. The CDR3 has 15 residues. CDR3: CASMRAGGTNTEAFF. The CDR3 region has the DNA TGTGCCAGCATGCGAGCAGGGGGTACGAACACTGAAGCTTTCTTT.

The chain uses TRBV29-1 and TRBJ2-7, with D perhaps TRBD1 (6 bases). The V gene lost 0 bases and the J gene lost 3 bases, with 12 bases spanning the gap. Germline V gene sequence: CDR1 SQVTM, CDR2 ANQGSEA. The CDR3 is 14 amino acids. The CDR3 region is CSVEELSGVYEQYF. The CDR3 bases are TGCAGCGTTGAAGAGCTGTCAGGGGTCTACGAGCAGTACTTC.

The chain uses TRBV12-5 and TRBJ1-1, with TRBD1 matching over 7 bases. CDR1 and CDR2 (germline): LGHNT, FRNRAP. J gave up 5 bases and V 2 bases, and 5 bases lay outside the gene matches. The length of the CDR3 is 14 residues. The CDR3 DNA reads as TGTGCTAGTGGTTTGCTCACAGGGGATACTGAAGCTTTCTTT. Its translation is CASGLLTGDTEAFF.

This clone was picked up one time. The chain is built from TRBV6-1 and TRBJ1-1; D not resolved. Trimming took off 5 bases at V and 1 base at J, with 5 bases between the two ends. CDR3 length equals 12 residues. Germline CDR1 reads MNHNS; CDR2 reads SASEGT. CDR3 residues: CASSPKNTEAFF. The CDR3 bases are TGTGCCAGCAGTCCCAAGAACACTGAAGCTTTCTTT.

The chain combines TRBV30 with TRBJ1-5; TRBD1 matches at 8 bases. Germline V gene sequence: CDR1 GTSNPN, CDR2 SVGIG (reference sequence). This CDR3 is 14 amino acids long. The V gene end was trimmed by 3 bases and the J gene end by 9 bases; junction bases not matched to a gene: 10. CDR3 in DNA: TGTGCCTGGAGCGGCGGACAGGGTAGGTGGCCCCAGCATTTT. Translating it yields CAWSGGQGRWPQHF.

This clone has only one observation. This rearrangement joins TRBV18 to TRBJ2-3, with 7 bases lining up with TRBD1. CDR1 is KGHSH, CDR2 LQKENI, per germline. The V gene end was trimmed by 0 bases and the J gene end by 6 bases; junction bases not matched to a gene: 9. CDR3 size: 16 residues. In DNA, the CDR3 is TGTGCCAGCTCACCACCTCGGGCAGGGGGTACCGATACGCAGTATTTT. Translated, it gives CASSPPRAGGTDTQYF.

The chain joins TRBV2 to TRBJ1-3; 7 positions agree with TRBD1. Germline V CDR1 and CDR2: SNHLY, FYNNEI. CDR3 length: 14 amino acids. The junction had 6 bases not matched to a gene; V was cut back by 9 bases and J by 1 base. CDR3 DNA sequence: TGTGCCAGTAGACAGGGCCAATCTGGAAACACCATATATTTT. Translating gives CASRQGQSGNTIYF.

This chain joins TRBV9 and TRBJ2-7; D not resolved. Per germline, CDR1 SGDLS and CDR2 YYNGEE. With 3 bases removed from V and 0 bases from J, the gap between germline ends came to 4 bases. This CDR3 spans 12 amino acids. CDR3 residues: CASSASSYEQYF. The DNA of the CDR3 is TGTGCCAGCAGCGCTAGCTCCTACGAGCAGTACTTC.

V is TRBV2 and J is TRBJ2-1; TRBD2 matches 15 bases. CDR3 length equals 18 residues. Germline assignment: CDR1 SNHLY and CDR2 FYNNEI. V gave up 7 bases and J gave up 3 bases; unmatched junction bases: 10. CDR3 DNA sequence: TGTGCCAGCACCGAAGGACTAGCGGGGGGGCCCGGCTACAATGAGCAGTTCTTC. The encoded protein is CASTEGLAGGPGYNEQFF. Full variable domain (outside the CDR3, taken from reference TRBV2 and TRBJ2-1): EPEVTQTPSHQVTQMGQEVILRCVPISNHLYFYWYRQILGQKVEFLVSFYNNEISEKSEIFDDQFSVERPDGSNFTLKIRSTKLEDSAMYFCASTEGLAGGPGYNEQFFGPGTRLTVL.

This chain connects TRBV30 to TRBJ2-1; 11 bases agree with TRBD1. Germline V gene lookup returns CDR1 GTSNPN and CDR2 SVGIG (reference sequence). The CDR3 runs 15 residues. J lost 4 bases, V lost 2 bases, and 4 bases had no gene match. DNA of the CDR3: TGTGCCTGGAGTCGGGACAGGGGGTGGTACAATGAGCAGTTCTTC. Translating it yields CAWSRDRGWYNEQFF.

This clone showed up just once. The J gene is TRBJ1-2, the V gene TRBV6-1; 8 nucleotides agree with TRBD1. This CDR3 has 14 amino acids. The junction had 14 bases not matched to a gene; V was cut back by 11 bases and J by 6 bases. Germline V lookup: CDR1 MNHNS, CDR2 SASEGT. CDR3 nucleotides: TGTGCCGGAACCAGGGGGCCACTTTTTAATGGCTACACCTTC. Its translation is CAGTRGPLFNGYTF.

V usage is TRBV18 and J usage is TRBJ2-5; D unclear. Germline V gene sequence: CDR1 KGHSH, CDR2 LQKENI. The CDR3 spans 13 residues. V shed 4 bases and J shed 5 bases, with 11 bases lying between them. CDR3 nucleotides: TGTGCCAGCTCACGGTCTAACGGTGAGACCCAGTACTTC. Protein sequence: CASSRSNGETQYF.

This rearrangement joins TRBV4-2 to TRBJ2-1; D ambiguous. The CDR3 runs to 15 residues. CDR1 is LGHNA and CDR2 is YNFKEQ in the germline V gene. The germline V and J ends were trimmed by 4 bases and 6 bases, with 16 bases remaining between them. CDR3 in DNA: TGTGCCAGCAGCCCTAAAGAAATCACTTCCAATGAGCAGTTCTTC. This gives the protein CASSPKEITSNEQFF.

V gene TRBV6-1 combines with J gene TRBJ2-1; 9 positions agree with TRBD1. CDR3 length: 13 amino acids. Germline V gene sequence: CDR1 MNHNS, CDR2 SASEGT. After removal of 1 base from V and 8 bases from J, the junction contained 0 bases not matched to a gene. The CDR3 DNA is TGTGCCAGCAGTGAAGGGACAGGGGATGAGCAGTTCTTC. Translated: CASSEGTGDEQFF.

The CDR3 here is CASSSKNEQFF. The CDR3 DNA sequence: TGTGCCAGCAGCTCAAAAAATGAGCAGTTCTTC. The chain couples TRBV7-8 to TRBJ2-1; no definite D call. The V gene's germline CDR1 is SGHVS and CDR2 FQNEAQ. Between the trimmed V and J ends, which lost 4 bases and 7 bases, there was a span of 5 bases. The length of the CDR3 is 11 residues.

This sequence joins TRBV13 and TRBJ2-1, with D perhaps matching TRBD1 (5 bases). Trimming cost V 4 bases and J 3 bases, with 16 bases left between them. Germline-derived CDR1 and CDR2 are PRHDT and FYEKMQ (reference sequence). There are 16 residues in the CDR3. The CDR3, as DNA: TGTGCCAGCAGCTACCTTATGGACAACCACTACAATGAGCAGTTCTTC. Its translation: CASSYLMDNHYNEQFF. Complete variable domain (other parts from reference TRBV13 and TRBJ2-1): AAGVIQSPRHLIKEKRETATLKCYPIPRHDTVYWYQQGPGQDPQFLISFYEKMQSDKGSIPDRFSAQQFSDYHSELNMSSLELGDSALYFCASSYLMDNHYNEQFFGPGTRLTVL.

The V gene is TRBV4-1, the J gene TRBJ1-1, with D perhaps TRBD1 (5 bases). The ends were cut back, 1 base at V and 6 bases at J, with 12 bases in the middle. Germline CDR1 reads MGHRA; CDR2 reads YSYEKL. The CDR3 sequence is 14 residues long. Here the CDR3 reads CASSQVTAGAEAFF. The CDR3 nucleotides are TGCGCCAGCAGCCAAGTGACAGCGGGCGCTGAAGCTTTCTTT.

The chain joins TRBV30 to TRBJ1-1; TRBD1 might be the D (5 bases). Germline V gives CDR1 GTSNPN, CDR2 SVGIG (reference sequence). V lost 1 base and J 7 bases, leaving 10 bases between the germline ends. The CDR3 is 12 amino acids. The CDR3 region has the DNA TGTGCCTGGAGTGAAAACAGGCTTGAAGCTTTCTTT. It yields the protein CAWSENRLEAFF.

The genes are TRBV13 and TRBJ1-1; perhaps TRBD1 as D (5 bases). The CDR3 totals 16 residues. Germline V gives CDR1 PRHDT, CDR2 FYEKMQ (reference sequence). With 0 bases removed from V and 1 base from J, the gap between germline ends came to 12 bases. Here the CDR3 DNA reads TGTGCCAGCAGCTTAGGCCAGGGTCGAGGGAACACTGAAGCTTTCTTT. It codes for CASSLGQGRGNTEAFF.

The CDR3 region is CASSLGRDLVRVDTQYF. CDR3 DNA: TGTGCCAGCAGCTTAGGCCGGGACTTGGTTCGGGTAGATACGCAGTATTTT. This sequence joins TRBV7-3 and TRBJ2-3; weak D call: TRBD2 (6 bases). The V end was cut by 2 bases, the J end by 5 bases, with 20 bases between. Germline V gene lookup returns CDR1 SGHTA and CDR2 FQGTGA. This CDR3 region has 17 residues.

The chain is built from TRBV9 and TRBJ2-1, with 15 bases identical to TRBD2. Germline CDR1 SGDLS, CDR2 YYNGEE. Trimming took 4 bases from V and 4 from J; bases not matched to a gene: 3. CDR3 length equals 16 residues. CDR3 sequence (DNA): TGTGCCAGCAGCCGGACTAGCGGGGGGGCTTACAATGAGCAGTTCTTC. Its protein is CASSRTSGGAYNEQFF.